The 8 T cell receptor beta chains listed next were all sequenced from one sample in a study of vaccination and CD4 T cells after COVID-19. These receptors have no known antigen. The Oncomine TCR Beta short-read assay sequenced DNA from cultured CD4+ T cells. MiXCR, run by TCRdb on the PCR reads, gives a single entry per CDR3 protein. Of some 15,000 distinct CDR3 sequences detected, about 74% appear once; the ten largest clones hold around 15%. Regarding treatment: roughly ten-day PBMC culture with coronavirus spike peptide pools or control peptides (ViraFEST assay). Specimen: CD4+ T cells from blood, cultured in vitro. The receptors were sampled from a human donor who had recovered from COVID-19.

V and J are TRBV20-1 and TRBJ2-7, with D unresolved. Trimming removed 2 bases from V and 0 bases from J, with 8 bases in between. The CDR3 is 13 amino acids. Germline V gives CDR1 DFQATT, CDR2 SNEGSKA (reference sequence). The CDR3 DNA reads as TGCAGTGCTAGAACGGGTCCCTCCTACGAGCAGTACTTC. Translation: CSARTGPSYEQYF.

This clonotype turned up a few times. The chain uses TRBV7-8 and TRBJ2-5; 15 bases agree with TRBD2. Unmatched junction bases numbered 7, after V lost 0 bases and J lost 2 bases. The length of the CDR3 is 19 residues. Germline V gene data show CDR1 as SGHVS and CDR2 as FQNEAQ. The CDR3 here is CASSLARYGLAGGQETQYF. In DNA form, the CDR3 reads TGTGCCAGCAGCTTAGCCCGATATGGACTAGCGGGAGGGCAAGAGACCCAGTACTTC.

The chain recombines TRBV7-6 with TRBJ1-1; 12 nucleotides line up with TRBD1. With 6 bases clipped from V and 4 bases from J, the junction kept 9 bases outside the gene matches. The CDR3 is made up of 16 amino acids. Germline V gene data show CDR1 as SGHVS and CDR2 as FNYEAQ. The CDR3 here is CASRLGQGALTTEAFF. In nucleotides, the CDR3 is TGTGCCAGCAGATTGGGACAGGGGGCGTTGACCACTGAAGCTTTCTTT.

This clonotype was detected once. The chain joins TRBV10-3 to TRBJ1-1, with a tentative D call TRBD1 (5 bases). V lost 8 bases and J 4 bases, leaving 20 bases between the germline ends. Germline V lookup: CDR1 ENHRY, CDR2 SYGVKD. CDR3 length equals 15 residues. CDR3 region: CAIGGMQGGSTEAFF. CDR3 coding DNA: TGTGCCATCGGAGGGATGCAGGGAGGTAGCACTGAAGCTTTCTTT.

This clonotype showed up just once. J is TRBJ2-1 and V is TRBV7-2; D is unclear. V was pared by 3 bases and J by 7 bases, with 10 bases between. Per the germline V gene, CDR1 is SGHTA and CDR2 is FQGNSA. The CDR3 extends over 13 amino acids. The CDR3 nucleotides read TGTGCCAGCAGCTTCGGAGACAAAAATGAGCAGTTCTTC. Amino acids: CASSFGDKNEQFF.

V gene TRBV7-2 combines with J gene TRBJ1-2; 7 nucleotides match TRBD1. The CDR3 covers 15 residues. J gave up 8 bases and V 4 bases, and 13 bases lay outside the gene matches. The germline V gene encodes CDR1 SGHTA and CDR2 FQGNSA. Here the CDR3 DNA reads TGTGCCAGCAGCTCCCCGGACAGGTTGGTTGGGGGCTACACCTTC. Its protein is CASSSPDRLVGGYTF. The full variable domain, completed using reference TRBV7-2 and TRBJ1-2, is GAGVSQSPSNKVTEKGKDVELRCDPISGHTALYWYRQSLGQGLEFLIYFQGNSAPDKSGLPSDRFSAERTGGSVSTLTIQRTQQEDSAVYLCASSSPDRLVGGYTFGSGTRLTVV.

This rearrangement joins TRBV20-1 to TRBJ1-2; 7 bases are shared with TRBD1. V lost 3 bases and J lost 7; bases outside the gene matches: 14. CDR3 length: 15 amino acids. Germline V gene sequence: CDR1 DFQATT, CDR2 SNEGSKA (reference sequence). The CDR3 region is CSARGSGTASFGYTF. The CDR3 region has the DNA TGCAGTGCTAGGGGTTCCGGGACAGCCTCTTTTGGCTACACCTTC.

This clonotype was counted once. In DNA form, the CDR3 reads TGTGCCAGCAGTCTCCGACAGGGGGGGAACACTGAAGCTTTCTTT. Translation gives CASSLRQGGNTEAFF. The chain combines TRBV12-3 or TRBV12-4 with TRBJ1-1, with 9 bases lining up with TRBD1. The length of the CDR3 is 15 residues. V lost 5 bases and J lost 1; bases outside the gene matches: 5.